This T cell receptor (beta chain) was identified in a study of blood T cell repertoires in COVID-19. Study in general: Donors in the United States, Italy and Spain gave samples during acute or convalescent COVID-19. Sources were T cells, B-cell-depleted T cells, or PBMCs; the material itself was cDNA or gDNA.

The CDR3 has 13 amino acids. After removal of 1 base from V and 6 bases from J, the junction contained 0 bases not matched to a gene. Original data processing: By means of reference gene primer amplification, nucleated cell counts were estimated. TCRdb's copy holds only in-frame clones and misses some; the assay was immunoSEQ multiplex PCR. For V, J and clone size, that table is used; D and trimming come from the DNA. The table lists fewer than 20,000 clones, just under 90% of them singletons. The genes are TRBV12-3 or TRBV12-4 and TRBJ2-1; 7 bases align to TRBD1. Sequencing used peripheral blood. This sequence originates from a human donor in a cohort sampled during active COVID-19. CDR3 in amino acids: CASSLDRGNEQFF. As DNA, the CDR3 is TGTGCCAGCAGTTTAGACAGGGGCAATGAGCAGTTCTTC.